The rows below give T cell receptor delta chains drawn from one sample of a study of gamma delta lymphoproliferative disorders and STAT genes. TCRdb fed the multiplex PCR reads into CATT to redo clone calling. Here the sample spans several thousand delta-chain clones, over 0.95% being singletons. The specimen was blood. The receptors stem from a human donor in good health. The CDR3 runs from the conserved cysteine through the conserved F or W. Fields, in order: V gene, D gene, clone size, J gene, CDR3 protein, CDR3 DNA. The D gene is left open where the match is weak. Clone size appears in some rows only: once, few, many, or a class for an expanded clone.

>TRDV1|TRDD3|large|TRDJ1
CALGEPTALRPWGIRLTDKLIF
TGTGCTCTTGGGGAACCTACTGCGCTACGGCCCTGGGGGATCCGCCTTACCGATAAACTCATCTTT
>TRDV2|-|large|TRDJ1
CACDPVQDVDKLIF
TGTGCCTGTGACCCCGTCCAGGATGTCGATAAACTCATCTTT
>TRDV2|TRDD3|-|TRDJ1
CACDSLLGDTQRTDKLIF
TGTGCCTGTGACTCCCTACTGGGGGATACGCAACGCACCGATAAACTCATCTTT
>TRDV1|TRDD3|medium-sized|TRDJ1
CALGSLPTYWGMAGTDKLIF
TGTGCTCTTGGGTCGCTTCCTACCTACTGGGGGATGGCGGGGACCGATAAACTCATCTTT
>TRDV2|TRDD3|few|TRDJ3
CACDPVGDTSWDTRQMFF
TGTGCCTGTGACCCGGTGGGGGATACATCCTGGGACACCCGACAGATGTTTTTC
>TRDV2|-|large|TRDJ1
CACDLIRVVGQRYTDKLIF
TGTGCCTGCGACCTCATTCGAGTGGTGGGACAAAGGTACACCGATAAACTCATCTTT
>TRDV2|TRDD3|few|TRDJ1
CACDALLGEHTDKLIF
TGTGCCTGTGACGCCCTACTGGGGGAGCACACCGATAAACTCATCTTT
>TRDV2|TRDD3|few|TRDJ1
CACDTELGDTPDDDKLIF
TGTGCCTGTGACACCGAACTGGGGGATACGCCGGATGACGATAAACTCATCTTT
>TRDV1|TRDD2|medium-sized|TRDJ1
CALGFPFLRLLQGKLIF
TGTGCTCTTGGGTTCCCTTTCCTACGCCTTCTCCAAGGGAAACTCATCTTT
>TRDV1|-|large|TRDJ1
CALGELAPGNTDKLIF
TGTGCTCTTGGGGAATTGGCCCCGGGGAACACCGATAAACTCATCTTT
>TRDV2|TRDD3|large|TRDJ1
CACDALTRDTHTDKLIF
TGTGCCTGTGACGCCTTAACGAGGGATACTCACACCGATAAACTCATCTTT
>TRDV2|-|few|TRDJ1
CACDVLRGRMYDKLIF
TGTGCCTGTGACGTTCTTAGGGGCCGGATGTACGATAAACTCATCTTT
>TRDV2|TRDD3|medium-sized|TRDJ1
CACDTVGPRYTGGSTDKLIF
TGTGCCTGTGACACTGTGGGCCCACGGTACACTGGGGGAAGCACCGATAAACTCATCTTT
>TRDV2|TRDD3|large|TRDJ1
CACDTVDLGDTQGSDKLIF
TGTGCCTGTGACACCGTTGATCTGGGGGATACGCAAGGTTCCGATAAACTCATCTTT
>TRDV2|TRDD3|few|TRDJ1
CARDTVDLGDTQGSEKLIF
TGTGCCCGTGACACCGTTGATCTGGGGGATACGCAAGGTTCCGAAAAACTCATCTTT
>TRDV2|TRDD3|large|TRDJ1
CACDTLTGGLHTDKLIF
TGTGCCTGTGACACTCTTACTGGGGGACTCCATACCGATAAACTCATCTTT
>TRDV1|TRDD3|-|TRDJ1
CALGELVPMTGFTGGYPLHRDKLIF
TGTGCTCTTGGAGAACTAGTTCCTATGACTGGCTTTACTGGGGGATATCCCTTACACCGTGATAAACTCATCTTT
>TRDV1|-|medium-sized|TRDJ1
CALGDNEYFLHWGVDKLIF
TGTGCTCTTGGGGACAACGAATACTTCCTACACTGGGGAGTTGATAAACTCATCTTT
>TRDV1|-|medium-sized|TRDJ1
CALGEPGRGPRLYTDKLIF
TGTGCTCTTGGGGAACCAGGGAGGGGGCCCCGTCTTTACACCGATAAACTCATCTTT
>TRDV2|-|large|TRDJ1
CACDTLGTGAYTDKLIF
TGTGCCTGTGACACGCTTGGGACAGGAGCTTACACCGATAAACTCATCTTT
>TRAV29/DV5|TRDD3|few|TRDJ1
CAASATPVLGDTEADKLIF
TGTGCAGCAAGCGCAACCCCCGTACTGGGGGATACGGAGGCCGATAAACTCATCTTT
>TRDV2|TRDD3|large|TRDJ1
CACDDILGDNLADKLIF
TGTGCCTGTGACGACATATTGGGGGACAACCTTGCCGATAAACTCATCTTT
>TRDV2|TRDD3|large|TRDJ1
CACDTLGDTADKLIF
TGTGCCTGTGACACCCTGGGGGATACAGCCGATAAACTCATCTTT
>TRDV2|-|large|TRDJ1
CACDSLNLGTDKLIF
TGTGCCTGTGACTCTCTGAATTTGGGCACCGATAAACTCATCTTT
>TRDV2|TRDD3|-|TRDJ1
CACDTGVDWGIDKLIF
TGTGCCTGTGACACGGGGGTCGACTGGGGGATCGATAAACTCATCTTT
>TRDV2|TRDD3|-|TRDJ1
CACDTVIGGYAGGLIF
TGTGCCTGTGACACCGTAATTGGGGGATACGCGGGGGGACTCATCTTT
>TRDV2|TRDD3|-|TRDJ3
CACDTVLGAWAWDTRQMFF
TGTGCCTGTGACACCGTACTGGGGGCTTGGGCCTGGGACACCCGACAGATGTTTTTC
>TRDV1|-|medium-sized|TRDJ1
CALGELVAGVDKLIF
TGTGCTCTTGGGGAACTAGTAGCGGGGGTTGATAAACTCATCTTT
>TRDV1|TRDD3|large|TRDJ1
CALGDARSYGRPYWGIRYTDKLIF
TGTGCTCTTGGGGATGCCCGCTCCTACGGCCGGCCTTACTGGGGGATACGGTACACCGATAAACTCATCTTT
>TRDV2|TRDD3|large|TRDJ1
CACDLLGDTLYTDKLIF
TGTGCCTGTGACTTACTGGGGGATACCCTTTACACCGATAAACTCATCTTT
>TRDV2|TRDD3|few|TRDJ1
CACDTGGWGTRFADKLIF
TGTGCCTGTGACACAGGGGGCTGGGGGACACGGTTCGCCGATAAACTCATCTTT
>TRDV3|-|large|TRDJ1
CAFRHSYWASYTDKLIF
TGTGCCTTTCGACACTCCTACTGGGCCTCCTACACCGATAAACTCATCTTT
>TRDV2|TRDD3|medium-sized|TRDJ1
CACDTVELRTGGHADKLIF
TGTGCCTGTGACACCGTAGAGCTGAGAACTGGGGGACACGCCGATAAACTCATCTTT
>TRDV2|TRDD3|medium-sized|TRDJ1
CACDTVELGVMTDKLIF
TGTGCCTGTGACACCGTGGAACTGGGGGTCATGACCGATAAACTCATCTTT
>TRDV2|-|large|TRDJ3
CACDTSWGNPSSWDTRQMFF
TGTGCCTGTGACACCAGCTGGGGTAATCCTAGCTCCTGGGACACCCGACAGATGTTTTTC
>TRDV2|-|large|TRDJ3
CACDTGGPSSWDTRQMFF
TGTGCCTGTGACACCGGGGGACCAAGCTCCTGGGACACCCGACAGATGTTTTTC
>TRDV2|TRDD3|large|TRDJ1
CACDSLGDTLYTDKLIF
TGTGCCTGTGACAGCCTGGGGGATACTCTGTACACCGATAAACTCATCTTT
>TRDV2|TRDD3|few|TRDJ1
CACDKLGETYTDKLIF
TGTGCCTGCGACAAGCTGGGGGAAACGTACACCGATAAACTCATCTTT
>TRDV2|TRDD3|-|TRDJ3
CACDTGNWGILGSWDTWQMFF
TGTGCCTGTGACACCGGAAACTGGGGGATACTAGGCTCCTGGGACACCTGGCAGATGTTTTTC